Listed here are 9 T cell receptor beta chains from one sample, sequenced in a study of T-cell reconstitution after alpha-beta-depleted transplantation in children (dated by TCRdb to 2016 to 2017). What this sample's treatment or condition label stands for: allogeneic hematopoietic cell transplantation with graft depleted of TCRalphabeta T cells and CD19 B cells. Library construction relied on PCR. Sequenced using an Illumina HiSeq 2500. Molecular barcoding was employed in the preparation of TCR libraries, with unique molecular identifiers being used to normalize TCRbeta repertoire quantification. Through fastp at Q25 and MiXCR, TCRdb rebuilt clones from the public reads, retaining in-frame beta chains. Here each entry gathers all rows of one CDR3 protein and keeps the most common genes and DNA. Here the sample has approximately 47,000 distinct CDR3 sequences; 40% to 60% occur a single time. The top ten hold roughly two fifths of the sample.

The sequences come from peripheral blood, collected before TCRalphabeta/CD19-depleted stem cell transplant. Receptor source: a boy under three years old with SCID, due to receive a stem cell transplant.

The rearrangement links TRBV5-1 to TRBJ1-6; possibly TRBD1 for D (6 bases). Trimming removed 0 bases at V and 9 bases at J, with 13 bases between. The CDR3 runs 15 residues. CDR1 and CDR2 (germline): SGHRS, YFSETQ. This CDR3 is CASSLEGQGFSPLHF. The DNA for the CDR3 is TGCGCCAGCAGCTTGGAGGGTCAGGGGTTTTCACCCCTCCACTTT. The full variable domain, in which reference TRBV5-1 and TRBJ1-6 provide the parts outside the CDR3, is KAGVTQTPRYLIKTRGQQVTLSCSPISGHRSVSWYQQTPGQGLQFLFEYFSETQRNKGNFPGRFSGRQFSNSRSEMNVSTLELGDSALYLCASSLEGQGFSPLHFGNGTRLTVT.

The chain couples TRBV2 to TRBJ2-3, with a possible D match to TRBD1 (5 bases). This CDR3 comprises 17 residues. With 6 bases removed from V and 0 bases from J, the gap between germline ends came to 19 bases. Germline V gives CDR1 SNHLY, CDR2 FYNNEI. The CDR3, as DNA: TGTGCCAGCAGCCGCGGTAGGGGCTTCCGTAGCACAGATACGCAGTATTTT. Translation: CASSRGRGFRSTDTQYF.

The CDR3 DNA sequence: TGCAGTGCTAGAGCGGGACGGATCGATTCACCCCTCCACTTT. As protein: CSARAGRIDSPLHF. The chain combines TRBV20-1 with TRBJ1-6; possible D gene TRBD1, 5 bases. This CDR3 comprises 14 residues. Germline values: CDR1 DFQATT, CDR2 SNEGSKA (reference sequence). The V and J ends lost 1 base and 8 bases respectively, with 12 bases between them.

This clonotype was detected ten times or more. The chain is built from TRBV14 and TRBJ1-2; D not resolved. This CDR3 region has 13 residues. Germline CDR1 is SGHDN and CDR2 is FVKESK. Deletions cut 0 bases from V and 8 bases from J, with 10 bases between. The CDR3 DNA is TGTGCCAGCAGCCAAGAAAGGCATGGAGGCTACACCTTC. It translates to CASSQERHGGYTF. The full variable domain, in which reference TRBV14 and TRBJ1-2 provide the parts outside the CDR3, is EAGVTQFPSHSVIEKGQTVTLRCDPISGHDNLYWYRRVMGKEIKFLLHFVKESKQDESGMPNNRFLAERTGGTYSTLKVQPAELEDSGVYFCASSQERHGGYTFGSGTRLTVV.

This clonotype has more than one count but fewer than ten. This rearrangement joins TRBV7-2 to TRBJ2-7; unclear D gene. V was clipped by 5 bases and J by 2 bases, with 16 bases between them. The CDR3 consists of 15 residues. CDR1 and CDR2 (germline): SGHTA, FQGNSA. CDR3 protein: CASSLQLLVPYEQYF. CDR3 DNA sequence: TGTGCCAGCAGCCTACAGTTGCTAGTTCCCTACGAGCAGTACTTC.

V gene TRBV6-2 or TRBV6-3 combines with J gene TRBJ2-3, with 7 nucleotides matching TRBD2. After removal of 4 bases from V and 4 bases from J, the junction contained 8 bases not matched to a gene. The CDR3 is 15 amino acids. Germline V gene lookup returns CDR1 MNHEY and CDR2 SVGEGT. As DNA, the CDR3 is TGTGCCAGCAGTTTCTCCGGACTAGGTGCAGATACGCAGTATTTT. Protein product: CASSFSGLGADTQYF.

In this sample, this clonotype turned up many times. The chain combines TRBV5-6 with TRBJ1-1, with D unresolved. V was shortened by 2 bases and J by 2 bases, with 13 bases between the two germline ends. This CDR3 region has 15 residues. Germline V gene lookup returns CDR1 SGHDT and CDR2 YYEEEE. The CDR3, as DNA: TGTGCCAGCAGCTTCTTGGCGAGGAGAAACACTGAAGCTTTCTTT. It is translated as CASSFLARRNTEAFF.

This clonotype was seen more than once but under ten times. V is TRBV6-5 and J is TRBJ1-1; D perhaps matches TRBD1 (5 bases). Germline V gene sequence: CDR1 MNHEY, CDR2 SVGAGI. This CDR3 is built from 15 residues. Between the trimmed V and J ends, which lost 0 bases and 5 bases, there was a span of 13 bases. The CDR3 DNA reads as TGTGCCAGCAGTTACTCGATCAGGGAGCTTACTGAAGCTTTCTTT. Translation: CASSYSIRELTEAFF.

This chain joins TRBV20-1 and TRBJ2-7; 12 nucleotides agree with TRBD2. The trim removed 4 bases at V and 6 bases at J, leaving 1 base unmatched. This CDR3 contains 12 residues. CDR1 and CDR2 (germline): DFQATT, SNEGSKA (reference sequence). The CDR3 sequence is CSATSGGVEQYF. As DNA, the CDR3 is TGCAGTGCTACTAGCGGGGGGGTCGAGCAGTACTTC.